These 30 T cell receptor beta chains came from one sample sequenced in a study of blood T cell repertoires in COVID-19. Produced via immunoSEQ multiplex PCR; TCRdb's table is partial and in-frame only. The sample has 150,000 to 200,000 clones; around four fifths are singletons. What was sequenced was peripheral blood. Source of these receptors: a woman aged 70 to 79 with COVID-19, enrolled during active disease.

The CDR3 here is CASSLAGGLAGAGEELFF. The CDR3 DNA sequence: TGCGCCAGCAGCTTGGCGGGAGGACTAGCGGGGGCCGGGGAGGAGCTGTTTTTT. J is TRBJ2-2 and V is TRBV5-1; 13 nucleotides line up with TRBD2. CDR1 and CDR2 (germline): SGHRS, YFSETQ. V lost 0 bases and J lost 10; bases outside the gene matches: 12. The CDR3 length is 18 residues. Complete variable domain (other parts from reference TRBV5-1 and TRBJ2-2): KAGVTQTPRYLIKTRGQQVTLSCSPISGHRSVSWYQQTPGQGLQFLFEYFSETQRNKGNFPGRFSGRQFSNSRSEMNVSTLELGDSALYLCASSLAGGLAGAGEELFFGEGSRLTVL.

The CDR3 nucleotides are TGTGCCAGCAGTCCCGCCCCCAGGGGAAACACTGAAGCTTTCTTT. Protein product: CASSPAPRGNTEAFF. This sequence joins TRBV27 and TRBJ1-1; D is perhaps TRBD1 (6 bases). Germline-derived CDR1 and CDR2 are MNHEY and SMNVEV (reference sequence). This CDR3 contains 15 residues. Trimming cost V 5 bases and J 2 bases, with 15 bases left between them.

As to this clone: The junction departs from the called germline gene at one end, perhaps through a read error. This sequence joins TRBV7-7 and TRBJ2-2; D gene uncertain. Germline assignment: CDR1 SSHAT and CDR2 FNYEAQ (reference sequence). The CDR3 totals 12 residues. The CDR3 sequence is CASSLGTGELFF. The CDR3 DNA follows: TGTGCTAGCAGCCTCGGTACTGGGGAGCTGTTTTTT.

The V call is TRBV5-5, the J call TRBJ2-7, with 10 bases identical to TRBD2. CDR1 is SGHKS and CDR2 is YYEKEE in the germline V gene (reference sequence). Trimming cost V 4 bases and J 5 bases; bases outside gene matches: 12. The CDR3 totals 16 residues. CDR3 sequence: CASSAAGTSVRDEQYV. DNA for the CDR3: TGTGCCAGCAGCGCCGCCGGGACTAGCGTCAGGGACGAGCAGTACGTC.

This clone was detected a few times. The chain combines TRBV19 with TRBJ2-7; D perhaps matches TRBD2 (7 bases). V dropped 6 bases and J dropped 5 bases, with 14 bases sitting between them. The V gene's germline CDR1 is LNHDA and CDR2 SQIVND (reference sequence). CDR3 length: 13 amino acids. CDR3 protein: CASSIWGGDEQYF. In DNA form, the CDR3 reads TGTGCCAGTAGCATTTGGGGGGGCGACGAGCAGTACTTC.

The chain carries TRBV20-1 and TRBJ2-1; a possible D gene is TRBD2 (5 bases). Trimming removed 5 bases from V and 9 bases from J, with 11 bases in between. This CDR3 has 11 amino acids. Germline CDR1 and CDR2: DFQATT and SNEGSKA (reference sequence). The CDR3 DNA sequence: TGCAGTGCTCCCCGGGGTCCTGAGCAGTTCTTC. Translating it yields CSAPRGPEQFF.

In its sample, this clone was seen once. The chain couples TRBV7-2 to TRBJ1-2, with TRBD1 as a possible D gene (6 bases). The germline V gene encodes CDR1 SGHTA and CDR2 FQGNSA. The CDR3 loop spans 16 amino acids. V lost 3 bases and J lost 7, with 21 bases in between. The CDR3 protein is CASSFPLNRDLGGYTF. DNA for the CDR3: TGTGCCAGCAGCTTTCCCTTAAACAGGGATCTGGGTGGCTACACCTTC. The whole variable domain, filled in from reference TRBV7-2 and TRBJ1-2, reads GAGVSQSPSNKVTEKGKDVELRCDPISGHTALYWYRQSLGQGLEFLIYFQGNSAPDKSGLPSDRFSAERTGGSVSTLTIQRTQQEDSAVYLCASSFPLNRDLGGYTFGSGTRLTVV.

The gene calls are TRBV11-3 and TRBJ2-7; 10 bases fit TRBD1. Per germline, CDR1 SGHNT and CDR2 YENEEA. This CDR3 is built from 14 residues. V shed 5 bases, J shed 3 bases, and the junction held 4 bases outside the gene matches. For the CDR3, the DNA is TGTGCCAGCAGCACCGGGACAGGGGACTACGAGCAGTACTTC. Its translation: CASSTGTGDYEQYF.

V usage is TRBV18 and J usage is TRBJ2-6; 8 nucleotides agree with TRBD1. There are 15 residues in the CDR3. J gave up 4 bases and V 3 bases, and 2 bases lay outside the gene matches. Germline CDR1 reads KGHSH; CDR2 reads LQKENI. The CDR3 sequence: CASSPDRAGANVLTF. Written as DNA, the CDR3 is TGTGCCAGCTCACCGGACAGGGCAGGGGCCAACGTCCTGACTTTC.

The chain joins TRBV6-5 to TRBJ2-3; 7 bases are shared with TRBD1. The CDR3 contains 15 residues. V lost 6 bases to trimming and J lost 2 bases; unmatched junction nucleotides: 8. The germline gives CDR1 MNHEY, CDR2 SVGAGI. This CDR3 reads CASRGTTGVTDTQYF. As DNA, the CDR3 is TGTGCCAGCAGGGGGACCACAGGGGTCACAGATACGCAGTATTTT.

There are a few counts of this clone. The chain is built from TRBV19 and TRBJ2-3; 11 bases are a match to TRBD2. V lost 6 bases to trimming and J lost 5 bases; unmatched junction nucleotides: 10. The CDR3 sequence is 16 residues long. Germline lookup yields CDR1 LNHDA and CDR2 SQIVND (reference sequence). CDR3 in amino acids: CASRGELAGGIDTQYF. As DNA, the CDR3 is TGTGCCAGTAGGGGGGAGCTAGCGGGAGGAATAGATACGCAGTATTTT.

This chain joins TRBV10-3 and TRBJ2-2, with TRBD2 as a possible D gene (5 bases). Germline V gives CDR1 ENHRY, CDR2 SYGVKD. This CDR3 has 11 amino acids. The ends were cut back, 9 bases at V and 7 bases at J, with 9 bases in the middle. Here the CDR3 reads CAIRGVGELFF. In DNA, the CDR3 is TGTGCCATTCGGGGAGTCGGGGAGCTGTTTTTT.

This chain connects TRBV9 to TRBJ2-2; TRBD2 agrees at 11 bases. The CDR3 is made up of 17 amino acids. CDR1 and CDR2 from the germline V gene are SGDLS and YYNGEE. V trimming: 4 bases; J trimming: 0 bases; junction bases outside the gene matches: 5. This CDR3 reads CASSSKLAGANTGELFF. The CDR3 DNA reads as TGTGCCAGCAGCTCCAAACTAGCGGGGGCGAACACCGGGGAGCTGTTTTTT.

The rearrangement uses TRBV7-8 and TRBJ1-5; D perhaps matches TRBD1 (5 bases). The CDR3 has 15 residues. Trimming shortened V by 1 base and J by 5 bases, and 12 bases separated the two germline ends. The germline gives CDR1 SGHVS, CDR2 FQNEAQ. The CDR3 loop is CASSLGFRDHQPQHF. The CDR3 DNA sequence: TGTGCCAGCAGCTTAGGATTCAGGGATCATCAGCCCCAGCATTTT.

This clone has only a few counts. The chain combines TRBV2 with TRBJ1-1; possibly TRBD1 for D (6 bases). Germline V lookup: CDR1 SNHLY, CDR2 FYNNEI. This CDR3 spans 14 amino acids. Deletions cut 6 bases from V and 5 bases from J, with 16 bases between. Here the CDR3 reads CASRPKRQGTEAFF. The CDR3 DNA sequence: TGTGCCAGCAGGCCGAAGAGGCAGGGGACTGAAGCTTTCTTT.

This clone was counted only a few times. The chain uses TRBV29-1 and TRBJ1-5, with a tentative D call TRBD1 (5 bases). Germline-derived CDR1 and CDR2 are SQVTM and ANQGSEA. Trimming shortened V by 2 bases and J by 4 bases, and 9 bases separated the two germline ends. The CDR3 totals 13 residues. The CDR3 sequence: CSVETTANQPQHF. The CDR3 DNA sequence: TGCAGCGTTGAAACGACAGCTAATCAGCCCCAGCATTTT.

The CDR3 region has the DNA TGCGCCAGCAGCCAGACCCCAGGGGGAGGCTACACCTTC. Translating gives CASSQTPGGGYTF. This sequence joins TRBV5-1 and TRBJ1-2; 7 nucleotides match TRBD1. The CDR3 covers 13 residues. Germline V gene lookup returns CDR1 SGHRS and CDR2 YFSETQ. The trim removed 4 bases at V and 8 bases at J, leaving 8 bases unmatched.

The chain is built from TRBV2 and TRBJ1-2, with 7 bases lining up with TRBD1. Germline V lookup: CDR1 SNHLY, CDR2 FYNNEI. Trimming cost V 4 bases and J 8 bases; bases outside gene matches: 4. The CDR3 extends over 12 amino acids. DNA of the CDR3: TGTGCCAGCAGTGCGCAGGGACAGGGCTACACCTTC. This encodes CASSAQGQGYTF.

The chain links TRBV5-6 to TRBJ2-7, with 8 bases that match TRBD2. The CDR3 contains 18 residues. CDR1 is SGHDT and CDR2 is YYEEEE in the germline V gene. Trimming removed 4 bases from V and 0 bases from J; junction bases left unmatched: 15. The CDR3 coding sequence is TGTGCCAGCAGCGGAACAACCAGTACTAGCGGACACTCCTACGAGCAGTACTTC. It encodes CASSGTTSTSGHSYEQYF.

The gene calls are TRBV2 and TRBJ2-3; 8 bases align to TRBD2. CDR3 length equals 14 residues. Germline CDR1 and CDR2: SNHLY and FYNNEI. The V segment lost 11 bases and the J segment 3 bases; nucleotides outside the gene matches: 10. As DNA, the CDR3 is TGTGCCGGTCGAGCGGGAGTCGGGACAGATACGCAGTATTTT. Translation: CAGRAGVGTDTQYF.

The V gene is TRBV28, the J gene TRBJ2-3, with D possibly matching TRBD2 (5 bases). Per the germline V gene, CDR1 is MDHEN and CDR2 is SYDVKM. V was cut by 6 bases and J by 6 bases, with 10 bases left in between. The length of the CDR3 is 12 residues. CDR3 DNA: TGTGCCAGCAGGGACTTTCTTGATACGCAGTATTTT. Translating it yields CASRDFLDTQYF.

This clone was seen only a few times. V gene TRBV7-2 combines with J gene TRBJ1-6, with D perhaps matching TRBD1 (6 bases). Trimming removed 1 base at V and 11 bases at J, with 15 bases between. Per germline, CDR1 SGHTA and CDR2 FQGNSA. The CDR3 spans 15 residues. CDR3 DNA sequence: TGTGCCAGCAGCTTAGGTCAGGGGACTAACCCACCCCTCCACTTT. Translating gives CASSLGQGTNPPLHF.

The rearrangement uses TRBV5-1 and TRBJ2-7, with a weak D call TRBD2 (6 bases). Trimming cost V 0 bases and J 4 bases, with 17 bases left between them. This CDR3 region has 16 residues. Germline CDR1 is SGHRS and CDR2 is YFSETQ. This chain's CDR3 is CASSLDGGVSTYEQYF. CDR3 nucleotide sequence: TGCGCCAGCAGCTTGGACGGAGGGGTTAGTACTTACGAGCAGTACTTC.

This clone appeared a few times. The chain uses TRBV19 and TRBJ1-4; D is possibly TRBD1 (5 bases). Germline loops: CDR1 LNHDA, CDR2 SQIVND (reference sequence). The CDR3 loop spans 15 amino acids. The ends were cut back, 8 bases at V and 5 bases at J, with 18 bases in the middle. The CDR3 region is CASYSLRGENEKLFF. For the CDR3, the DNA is TGTGCCAGTTATTCTCTGCGGGGCGAGAATGAAAAACTGTTTTTT.

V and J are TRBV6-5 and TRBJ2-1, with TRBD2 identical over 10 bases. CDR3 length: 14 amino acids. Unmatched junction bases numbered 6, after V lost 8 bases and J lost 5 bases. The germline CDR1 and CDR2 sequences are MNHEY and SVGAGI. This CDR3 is CASFSSGGNNEQFF. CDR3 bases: TGTGCCAGCTTTTCTAGCGGGGGTAACAATGAGCAGTTCTTC.

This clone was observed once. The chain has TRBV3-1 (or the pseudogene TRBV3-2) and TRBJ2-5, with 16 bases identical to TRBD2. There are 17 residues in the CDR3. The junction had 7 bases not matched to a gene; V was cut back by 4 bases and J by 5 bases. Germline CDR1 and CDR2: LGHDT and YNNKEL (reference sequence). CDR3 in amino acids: CASSPGTSGRARETQYF. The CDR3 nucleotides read TGTGCCAGCAGCCCCGGGACTAGCGGGAGGGCCAGGGAGACCCAGTACTTC.

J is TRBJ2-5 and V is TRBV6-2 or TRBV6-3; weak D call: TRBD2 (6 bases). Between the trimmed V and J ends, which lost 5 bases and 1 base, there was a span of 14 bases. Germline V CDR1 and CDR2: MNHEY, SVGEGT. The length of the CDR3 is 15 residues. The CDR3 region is CASSPSGTAQETQYF. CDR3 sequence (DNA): TGTGCCAGCAGTCCGTCCGGGACTGCCCAAGAGACCCAGTACTTC.

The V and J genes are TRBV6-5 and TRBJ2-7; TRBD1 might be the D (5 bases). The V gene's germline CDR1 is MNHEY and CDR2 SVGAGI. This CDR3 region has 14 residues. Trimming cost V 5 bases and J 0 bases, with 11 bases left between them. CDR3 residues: CASSPRQLSYEQYV. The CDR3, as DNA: TGTGCCAGCAGTCCCAGACAGCTCTCCTACGAGCAGTACGTC.

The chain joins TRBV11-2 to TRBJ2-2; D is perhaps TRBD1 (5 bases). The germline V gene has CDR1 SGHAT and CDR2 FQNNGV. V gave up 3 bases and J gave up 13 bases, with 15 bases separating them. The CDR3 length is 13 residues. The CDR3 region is CASSLLRAKGLFF. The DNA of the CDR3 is TGTGCCAGCAGCTTGCTCAGGGCCAAGGGGCTGTTTTTT.

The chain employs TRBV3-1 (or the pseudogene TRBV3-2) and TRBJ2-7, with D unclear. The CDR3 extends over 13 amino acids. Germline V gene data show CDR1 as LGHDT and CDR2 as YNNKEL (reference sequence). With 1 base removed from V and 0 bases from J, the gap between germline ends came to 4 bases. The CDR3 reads CASSQAGSYEQYF. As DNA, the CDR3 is TGTGCCAGCAGCCAAGCCGGCTCCTACGAGCAGTACTTC.